The next 12 T cell receptor beta chains were all read from a single sample in a study of blood T cell repertoires in COVID-19. Profiled with immunoSEQ multiplex PCR; TCRdb holds only in-frame clones, not every one. Counted here are 350,000 to 400,000 clones, just over 90% occurring once; the ten biggest clones make up around 0.94%. What was sequenced was PBMCs or T cells enriched from blood (not recorded which). Receptor source: a middle-aged woman who had been exposed to COVID-19.

This rearrangement joins TRBV11-3 to TRBJ2-7, with D possibly matching TRBD2 (6 bases). Germline CDR1 SGHNT, CDR2 YENEEA. Between the trimmed V and J ends, which lost 4 bases and 6 bases, there was a span of 22 bases. The CDR3 has 16 amino acids. The CDR3 reads CASSSTSPVLAVEQYF. CDR3 in DNA: TGTGCCAGCAGCTCAACTAGCCCGGTTCTAGCTGTCGAGCAGTACTTC.

V usage is TRBV11-3 and J usage is TRBJ1-1; D is possibly TRBD1 (6 bases). Trimming shortened V by 1 base and J by 12 bases, and 15 bases separated the two germline ends. The CDR3 is 13 amino acids. Germline lookup yields CDR1 SGHNT and CDR2 YENEEA. This chain's CDR3 is CASSLVYSQGPFF. The DNA for the CDR3 is TGTGCCAGCAGCTTAGTATACTCCCAGGGGCCTTTCTTT.

The chain combines TRBV2 with TRBJ1-5; 10 bases fit TRBD1. This CDR3 is 19 amino acids long. Germline V gene sequence: CDR1 SNHLY, CDR2 FYNNEI. V was pared by 6 bases and J by 2 bases, with 16 bases of the junction left unmatched. The CDR3 region is CASRAAKTGGREGNQPQHF. The CDR3 nucleotides are TGTGCCAGCAGAGCTGCAAAGACAGGGGGCCGAGAAGGCAATCAGCCCCAGCATTTT.

The chain carries TRBV19 and TRBJ1-2; weak D call: TRBD1 (6 bases). V lost 7 bases, J lost 2 bases, and 11 bases lay in between. Germline V CDR1 and CDR2: LNHDA, SQIVND (reference sequence). The CDR3 has 13 residues. Here the CDR3 reads CASTLRGNYGYTF. The CDR3 nucleotides are TGTGCCAGTACCTTAAGGGGGAACTATGGCTACACCTTC. Complete variable domain (other parts from reference TRBV19 and TRBJ1-2): DGGITQSPKYLFRKEGQNVTLSCEQNLNHDAMYWYRQDPGQGLRLIYYSQIVNDFQKGDIAEGYSVSREKKESFPLTVTSAQKNPTAFYLCASTLRGNYGYTFGSGTRLTVV.

The rearrangement joins TRBV9 to TRBJ2-3, with 9 bases lining up with TRBD2. Trimming took 2 bases from V and 6 from J; bases not matched to a gene: 10. The CDR3 runs 16 residues. Germline-derived CDR1 and CDR2 are SGDLS and YYNGEE. The CDR3: CASSVAGGSSVDTQYF. In DNA form, the CDR3 reads TGTGCCAGCAGCGTTGCGGGAGGGTCATCCGTGGATACGCAGTATTTT.

The V call is TRBV2, the J call TRBJ1-2; D unresolved. CDR3 length: 13 residues. CDR1 and CDR2 (germline): SNHLY, FYNNEI. The germline V and J ends were trimmed by 8 bases and 4 bases, with 14 bases remaining between them. The CDR3 reads CASSPYSIYGYTF. The CDR3 nucleotides are TGTGCCAGCTCTCCATACAGCATCTATGGCTACACCTTC. Looking up the rest from reference TRBV2 and TRBJ1-2 gives the full variable domain: EPEVTQTPSHQVTQMGQEVILRCVPISNHLYFYWYRQILGQKVEFLVSFYNNEISEKSEIFDDQFSVERPDGSNFTLKIRSTKLEDSAMYFCASSPYSIYGYTFGSGTRLTVV.

V usage is TRBV6-1 and J usage is TRBJ2-1; D gene ambiguous. Germline CDR1 MNHNS, CDR2 SASEGT. Trimming cost V 6 bases and J 6 bases, with 6 bases left between them. CDR3 length: 11 amino acids. CDR3: CASSPSNEQFF. The CDR3 DNA reads as TGTGCCAGCAGCCCGAGCAATGAGCAGTTCTTC.

V gene TRBV2 combines with J gene TRBJ1-1; a weak D match, TRBD1 (6 bases). Germline V gene sequence: CDR1 SNHLY, CDR2 FYNNEI. The CDR3 is 13 residues long. Trimming took off 6 bases at V and 0 bases at J, with 8 bases between the two ends. CDR3 sequence (DNA): TGTGCCAGCAGGGACAGTCTGAACACTGAAGCTTTCTTT. The encoded protein is CASRDSLNTEAFF.

The chain combines TRBV19 with TRBJ2-1, with TRBD1 matching 7 bases. Germline CDR1 reads LNHDA; CDR2 reads SQIVND (reference sequence). J gave up 7 bases and V 4 bases, and 4 bases lay outside the gene matches. The CDR3 consists of 13 residues. The CDR3: CASSTGTVNEQFF. CDR3 in DNA: TGTGCCAGTAGTACCGGGACAGTAAATGAGCAGTTCTTC.

CDR3: CATRGLRDGYTF. The CDR3 DNA is TGTGCCACCAGGGGGCTAAGGGATGGCTACACCTTC. The chain couples TRBV5-4 to TRBJ1-2; 8 bases are shared with TRBD1. From germline, CDR1 is SGHNT and CDR2 YYREEE (reference sequence). The V and J ends lost 9 bases and 6 bases, in that order; junction bases with no gene match: 7. This CDR3 contains 12 residues.

The chain uses TRBV27 and TRBJ2-1; 9 nucleotides agree with TRBD2. The V gene's germline CDR1 is MNHEY and CDR2 SMNVEV (reference sequence). This CDR3 contains 19 residues. V trimming: 1 base; J trimming: 7 bases; junction bases outside the gene matches: 17. In nucleotides, the CDR3 is TGTGCCAGCAGTTTATTAGTCCTCACCGCTAGCGGGAAAGGGAATGAGCAGTTCTTC. It encodes CASSLLVLTASGKGNEQFF.

The rearrangement joins TRBV6-5 to TRBJ2-1; TRBD1 matches at 7 bases. With 7 bases clipped from V and 8 bases from J, the junction kept 11 bases outside the gene matches. The V gene's germline CDR1 is MNHEY and CDR2 SVGAGI. This CDR3 has 14 residues. The CDR3 region has the DNA TGTGCCAGCAATGGTAAGGGGGCCGGGGATGAGCAGTTCTTC. This encodes CASNGKGAGDEQFF.